The entry below describes one TCR beta chain. Given a much more abundant clone one base away, this may be a read error. It is likely a read error, because the conserved phenylalanine at the end of the CDR3 is missing. This specimen belongs to a study of molecular identifiers for immune sequencing clone quantification. This CDR3 comprises 13 residues. V lost 6 bases, J lost 3 bases, and 11 bases lay in between. Germline V gene data show CDR1 as SGHVS and CDR2 as FNYEAQ. TCRdb recomputed calls from the PCR reads with MiXCR, one row per CDR3 protein. The data contain about 640,000 distinct CDR3 sequences, about 20% of them singletons.

The sequencing sample was made of naive CD8+ T cells from blood, with Jurkat cell RNA spiked in. Sample subset: FACS-sorted CD8+CD4-CCR7+CD45RA+ naive T cells. This sequence was found in a human donor in good health. Some libraries in this study had Jurkat cell RNA spiked in. This chain uses TRBV7-6 with TRBJ1-1; a weak D match, TRBD1 (5 bases). The CDR3 is CASRRGDDTEAFL. For the CDR3, the DNA is TGTGCCAGCAGGCGGGGGGACGACACTGAAGCTTTCCTT.